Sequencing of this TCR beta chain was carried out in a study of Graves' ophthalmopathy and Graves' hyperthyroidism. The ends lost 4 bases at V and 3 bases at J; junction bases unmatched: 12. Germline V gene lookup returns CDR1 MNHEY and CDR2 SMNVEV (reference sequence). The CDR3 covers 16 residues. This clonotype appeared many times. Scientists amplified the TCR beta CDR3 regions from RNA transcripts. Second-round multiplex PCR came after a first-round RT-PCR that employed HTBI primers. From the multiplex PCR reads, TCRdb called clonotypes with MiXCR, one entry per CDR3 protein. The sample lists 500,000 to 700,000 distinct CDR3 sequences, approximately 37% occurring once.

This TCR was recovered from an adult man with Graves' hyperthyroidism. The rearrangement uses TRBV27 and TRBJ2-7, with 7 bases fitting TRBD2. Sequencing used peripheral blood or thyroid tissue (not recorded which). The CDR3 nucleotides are TGTGCCAGCAGTTATTGGGGAGGGACGCTGGACTACGAGCAGTACTTC. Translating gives CASSYWGGTLDYEQYF.